Following are 29 T cell receptor beta chains from one sample sequenced in a study of beta chain features in type 1 diabetes listed by TCRdb under 2018. The library came from the immunoSEQ multiplex PCR assay. The entire isolated RNA was reverse transcribed using the High Capacity cDNA Reverse Transcription Kit, and thus expressed TCRB transcripts were sequenced. TCRdb stores this immuneACCESS table with in-frame sequences only. Part of the clones is absent; in the studies checked, under half of the shortfall reflects unresolved V genes, and no reason is known for the rest. Recorded for this sample are around 250,000 clones; 11% to 15% of them occurred a single time. The ten most abundant clones make up roughly 0.028% of the sample. Sequencing used naive CD4+ T cells from blood. The cell subset or site label here, explained by the study, means: true naive CD4+ T cells. These receptors were collected from a woman aged 40 to 50 in good health.

This clone has only a few counts. V gene TRBV6-6 combines with J gene TRBJ2-2; TRBD1 matches 8 bases. CDR1 and CDR2 (germline): MNHNY, SVGAGI (reference sequence). The CDR3 runs to 15 residues. The junction had 4 bases not matched to a gene; V was cut back by 7 bases and J by 0 bases. DNA for the CDR3: TGTGCCAGCACCGGGACAGGACCGAACACCGGGGAGCTGTTTTTT. The encoded protein is CASTGTGPNTGELFF.

The gene calls are TRBV19 and TRBJ1-1; weak D call: TRBD1 (5 bases). Germline CDR1 reads LNHDA; CDR2 reads SQIVND (reference sequence). V was pared by 5 bases and J by 0 bases, with 19 bases between. This CDR3 comprises 17 residues. CDR3 nucleotides: TGTGCCAGTAGTCCGCAGGTAGGGGCCCTCATGAACACTGAAGCTTTCTTT. Translating gives CASSPQVGALMNTEAFF.

There are a few counts of this clone. V gene TRBV7-6 combines with J gene TRBJ1-5; 8 bases match TRBD1. This CDR3 is 15 amino acids long. The germline V gene has CDR1 SGHVS and CDR2 FNYEAQ. V gave up 1 base and J gave up 2 bases; unmatched junction bases: 1. The DNA of the CDR3 is TGTGCCAGCAGCTTAGGGGGACAGGGCAATCAGCCCCAGCATTTT. As protein: CASSLGGQGNQPQHF.

This clone was seen a few times. DNA of the CDR3: TGTGCCAGCAGCTTAGGCGGGGGGGCCGGCGAGCAGTACTTC. This encodes CASSLGGGAGEQYF. The V call is TRBV7-9, the J call TRBJ2-7; 9 nucleotides align to TRBD2. The CDR3 extends over 14 amino acids. V lost 1 base and J lost 6; bases outside the gene matches: 4. Germline loops: CDR1 SEHNR, CDR2 FQNEAQ (reference sequence).

The chain has TRBV28 and TRBJ2-1; D gene uncertain. The CDR3 totals 14 residues. The V and J ends lost 3 bases and 7 bases respectively, with 13 bases between them. The germline CDR1 and CDR2 sequences are MDHEN and SYDVKM. CDR3 sequence (DNA): TGTGCCAGCAGTTTGGGCGCTGATCGGAATGAGCAGTTCTTC. This sequence encodes CASSLGADRNEQFF.

V is TRBV9 and J is TRBJ1-6; 8 bases agree with TRBD1. The CDR3 runs 14 residues. The V gene's germline CDR1 is SGDLS and CDR2 YYNGEE. The trim removed 2 bases at V and 8 bases at J, leaving 3 bases unmatched. The CDR3 DNA reads TGTGCCAGCAGCGTGACAGGGGCGGATTCACCCCTCCACTTT. It codes for CASSVTGADSPLHF.

The gene calls are TRBV7-8 and TRBJ1-2, with a weak D call TRBD1 (5 bases). Per germline, CDR1 SGHVS and CDR2 FQNEAQ. V lost 0 bases, J lost 6 bases, and 5 bases lay in between. There are 12 residues in the CDR3. In nucleotides, the CDR3 is TGTGCCAGCAGCTTAGCCAGGGATGGCTACACCTTC. Protein sequence: CASSLARDGYTF.

V is TRBV6-5 and J is TRBJ1-5; D is perhaps TRBD1 (5 bases). Germline V gene data show CDR1 as MNHEY and CDR2 as SVGAGI. The CDR3 sequence is 15 residues long. V was cut by 8 bases and J by 6 bases, with 20 bases left in between. CDR3 bases: TGTGCCAGCGGATCCGGGACCGCCGGGAGTCAGCCCCAGCATTTT. This translates into CASGSGTAGSQPQHF.

This clone was detected only a few times. This sequence joins TRBV5-1 and TRBJ2-3; possibly TRBD2 for D (6 bases). CDR1 is SGHRS and CDR2 is YFSETQ in the germline V gene. Trimming stripped 2 bases from V and 9 bases from J, with 10 bases between. This CDR3 has 12 amino acids. CDR3 region: CASSFSEGTQYF. In DNA, the CDR3 is TGCGCCAGCAGCTTCTCGGAGGGGACGCAGTATTTT.

The genes are TRBV7-9 and TRBJ1-2; 7 nucleotides match TRBD1. Looked up from germline, CDR1 is SEHNR and CDR2 is FQNEAQ (reference sequence). V lost 5 bases to trimming and J lost 6 bases; unmatched junction nucleotides: 6. The CDR3 is 13 residues long. The CDR3: CASSVRQGDGYTF. CDR3 in DNA: TGTGCCAGCAGCGTTAGGCAGGGGGATGGCTACACCTTC.

The chain carries TRBV21-1 and TRBJ2-7; whether TRBD1, the table's D call, matches the DNA was not checked. TRBV21-1 is recorded as a pseudogene. This CDR3 has 14 residues. The DNA for the CDR3 is TGTGCCACCCATACATCAGGACAGGGCGTCGAGCAGTACTTC. Translation: CATHTSGQGVEQYF.

The chain is built from TRBV6-4 and TRBJ2-3; 10 bases agree with TRBD2. The V gene end was trimmed by 2 bases and the J gene end by 8 bases; junction bases not matched to a gene: 7. The germline gives CDR1 MRHNA, CDR2 SNTAGT. CDR3 size: 15 residues. The CDR3 bases are TGTGCCAGCAGTGACCAGCGGGGGGGCTCAGGTACGCAGTATTTT. Amino acids: CASSDQRGGSGTQYF.

This rearrangement joins TRBV18 to TRBJ1-2, with TRBD1 matching 7 bases. V gave up 1 base and J gave up 8 bases; unmatched junction bases: 7. Germline assignment: CDR1 KGHSH and CDR2 LQKENI. This CDR3 has 14 residues. The CDR3 DNA follows: TGTGCCAGCTCACCACAGGGGGCTCGGTTCGGCTACACCTTC. It yields the protein CASSPQGARFGYTF.

J is TRBJ2-5 and V is TRBV6-4; 7 nucleotides align to TRBD2. The V gene's germline CDR1 is MRHNA and CDR2 SNTAGT. The ends lost 6 bases at V and 7 bases at J; junction bases unmatched: 11. This CDR3 contains 14 residues. The CDR3 nucleotides read TGTGCCAGCAGGGCTCCCGGACTAGTTGGGACCCAGTACTTC. This gives the protein CASRAPGLVGTQYF.

The V gene is TRBV7-9, the J gene TRBJ2-6; no clear D. Germline V gives CDR1 SEHNR, CDR2 FQNEAQ (reference sequence). Between the trimmed V and J ends, which lost 5 bases and 2 bases, there was a span of 13 bases. There are 16 residues in the CDR3. CDR3 bases: TGTGCCAGCAGCCCGCGAATACCCGCTGGGGCCAACGTCCTGACTTTC. Translating it yields CASSPRIPAGANVLTF.

The chain links TRBV5-1 to TRBJ2-7, with D maybe TRBD2 (6 bases). The CDR3 covers 15 residues. Germline values: CDR1 SGHRS, CDR2 YFSETQ. Trimming pared 2 bases from V and 3 bases from J, leaving 15 bases between. CDR3 amino acids: CASSFTSTTYYEQYF. DNA for the CDR3: TGCGCCAGCAGCTTCACTAGCACCACCTACTACGAGCAGTACTTC.

CDR3 nucleotide sequence: TGTGCCAGTAGTATCTTCTCCCTACCGGTCTTGGGAGGCGAAGCTTTCTTT. Translating it yields CASSIFSLPVLGGEAFF. The genes are TRBV19 and TRBJ1-1; unclear D gene. Germline lookup yields CDR1 LNHDA and CDR2 SQIVND (reference sequence). The CDR3 totals 17 residues. V dropped 3 bases and J dropped 8 bases, with 25 bases sitting between them.

This clone was seen more than once but under ten times. The chain couples TRBV11-2 to TRBJ2-1; 7 bases match TRBD2. The CDR3 contains 14 residues. The germline CDR1 and CDR2 sequences are SGHAT and FQNNGV. V was pared by 2 bases and J by 10 bases, with 8 bases of the junction left unmatched. The chain's CDR3 is CASSLTSAGNEQFF. The CDR3 nucleotides read TGTGCCAGCAGCTTAACTAGCGCCGGCAACGAGCAGTTCTTC.

The J gene is TRBJ2-5, the V gene TRBV5-4; TRBD1 matches at 7 bases. Germline V CDR1 and CDR2: SGHNT, YYREEE (reference sequence). This CDR3 contains 16 residues. The V segment lost 3 bases and the J segment 4 bases; nucleotides outside the gene matches: 12. The DNA for the CDR3 is TGTGCCAGCAGCTGGACGACAGGGAAGGACAGAGAGACCCAGTACTTC. Translated: CASSWTTGKDRETQYF.

Only a few counts were recorded for this clone. The chain combines TRBV28 with TRBJ1-5; perhaps TRBD1 as D (6 bases). The germline CDR1 and CDR2 sequences are MDHEN and SYDVKM. This CDR3 has 13 amino acids. Trimming cost V 7 bases and J 5 bases, with 12 bases left between them. CDR3 in amino acids: CASTETGHQPQHF. The CDR3 nucleotides are TGTGCCAGCACGGAGACAGGTCATCAGCCCCAGCATTTT.

The CDR3 sequence is CASSLDSILSSGNTIYF. The CDR3 coding sequence is TGTGCCAGCAGCCTCGACTCCATCTTGAGCTCTGGAAACACCATATATTTT. The chain uses TRBV7-2 and TRBJ1-3; D remains ambiguous. The CDR3 sequence is 17 residues long. Germline V gene sequence: CDR1 SGHTA, CDR2 FQGNSA. The ends were cut back, 5 bases at V and 0 bases at J, with 17 bases in the middle.

The chain is built from TRBV19 and TRBJ2-7; TRBD1 matches at 10 bases. Trimming at V came to 4 bases and at J to 3 bases, leaving 6 bases not matched to a gene. The length of the CDR3 is 15 residues. The germline CDR1 and CDR2 sequences are LNHDA and SQIVND (reference sequence). CDR3 in amino acids: CASSKTGGSNYEQYF. CDR3 in DNA: TGTGCCAGTAGTAAGACAGGGGGCAGCAACTACGAGCAGTACTTC.

The table lists this clone with a few counts. CDR3 sequence reads: CASSPTSGNNEQFF. CDR3 DNA sequence: TGCGCCAGCAGCCCCACATCGGGGAACAATGAGCAGTTCTTC. The V gene is TRBV5-1, the J gene TRBJ2-1, with D tentatively TRBD2 (5 bases). The germline V and J ends were trimmed by 4 bases and 5 bases, with 13 bases remaining between them. Germline V gene sequence: CDR1 SGHRS, CDR2 YFSETQ. The CDR3 is 14 residues long.

The V call is TRBV9, the J call TRBJ2-3; D is undetermined. The CDR3 contains 14 residues. V was pared by 0 bases and J by 1 base, with 6 bases between. Germline lookup yields CDR1 SGDLS and CDR2 YYNGEE. The CDR3 nucleotides read TGTGCCAGCAGCGTAGCCCCTGGCACAGATACGCAGTATTTT. Protein: CASSVAPGTDTQYF.

This clone has more than one count but fewer than ten. The chain joins TRBV19 to TRBJ2-1; 11 bases align to TRBD2. Trimming took 7 bases from V and 4 from J; bases not matched to a gene: 3. The CDR3 runs to 14 residues. Germline V gives CDR1 LNHDA, CDR2 SQIVND (reference sequence). The CDR3 nucleotides are TGTGCCAGTACCACTAGCGGGGGTTACAATGAGCAGTTCTTC. Protein sequence: CASTTSGGYNEQFF.

This rearrangement joins TRBV28 to TRBJ1-1; D perhaps matches TRBD1 (5 bases). The CDR3 has 13 amino acids. The germline V and J ends were trimmed by 10 bases and 1 base, with 13 bases remaining between them. CDR1 MDHEN and CDR2 SYDVKM come from the germline V gene. CDR3 in amino acids: CATIQGGNTEAFF. CDR3 DNA sequence: TGTGCCACCATTCAGGGAGGGAACACTGAAGCTTTCTTT.

The chain recombines TRBV5-1 with TRBJ2-7; 7 nucleotides line up with TRBD1. After removal of 4 bases from V and 3 bases from J, the junction contained 4 bases not matched to a gene. CDR3 length: 13 residues. In germline, CDR1 is SGHRS, CDR2 YFSETQ. The CDR3 sequence: CASSTGQNYEQYF. CDR3 coding DNA: TGCGCCAGCAGCACGGGACAGAACTACGAGCAGTACTTC.

Points on this clone: Other nucleotide sequences from this sample produce the same CDR3. V is TRBV5-1 and J is TRBJ2-3; 9 bases agree with TRBD2. The CDR3 has 15 residues. Per the germline V gene, CDR1 is SGHRS and CDR2 is YFSETQ. V gave up 0 bases and J gave up 1 base; unmatched junction bases: 0. The CDR3 DNA is TGCGCCAGCAGCTTGGGACTAGCGGGCACAGATACGCAGTATTTT. Encoded protein: CASSLGLAGTDTQYF.

This clone occurred a few times. The chain joins TRBV18 to TRBJ2-1, with 9 bases aligning to TRBD1. CDR1 is KGHSH, CDR2 LQKENI, per germline. The CDR3 has 17 amino acids. V lost 2 bases to trimming and J lost 3 bases; unmatched junction nucleotides: 8. Here the CDR3 DNA reads TGTGCCAGCTCACCAAGGGGTACAGGGGGCGGCTACAATGAGCAGTTCTTC. It yields the protein CASSPRGTGGGYNEQFF.